The 25 T cell receptor beta chains below all came from one sample that was sequenced in a study of blood T cell repertoires in COVID-19. TCRdb keeps only in-frame clones here, not all; method: immunoSEQ multiplex PCR. Among some 38,000 clones listed, about 89% were seen once. The sequenced material came from peripheral blood. The origin of the receptors is a woman in her thirties in a cohort sampled during active COVID-19.

V is TRBV19 and J is TRBJ1-2; D gene uncertain. CDR3 size: 14 residues. With 4 bases removed from V and 0 bases from J, the gap between germline ends came to 9 bases. Germline CDR1 reads LNHDA; CDR2 reads SQIVND (reference sequence). The DNA for the CDR3 is TGTGCCAGTAGTAAGTCGGACTCTAACTATGGCTACACCTTC. Its translation: CASSKSDSNYGYTF.

The chain is built from TRBV7-3 and TRBJ2-2; unclear D gene. The length of the CDR3 is 14 residues. Germline V gene sequence: CDR1 SGHTA, CDR2 FQGTGA. V was clipped by 2 bases and J by 4 bases, with 8 bases between them. The CDR3 coding sequence is TGTGCCAGCAGCTTAGGGCCGATCACCGGGGAGCTGTTTTTT. Encoded protein: CASSLGPITGELFF.

The V call is TRBV7-9, the J call TRBJ2-5; D gene ambiguous. The germline V and J ends were trimmed by 4 bases and 4 bases, with 10 bases remaining between them. The CDR3 is 13 residues long. CDR1 is SEHNR and CDR2 is FQNEAQ in the germline V gene (reference sequence). CDR3 loop: CASSSRPGETQYF. The CDR3 nucleotides are TGTGCCAGCAGCTCGAGACCGGGAGAGACCCAGTACTTC.

This sequence joins TRBV11-2 and TRBJ1-1, with no clear D. This CDR3 spans 12 amino acids. The germline V gene encodes CDR1 SGHAT and CDR2 FQNNGV. V gave up 1 base and J gave up 7 bases, with 7 bases separating them. The CDR3 DNA sequence: TGTGCCAGCAGCTTAGGGAGCTTTGAAGCTTTCTTT. As protein: CASSLGSFEAFF.

This chain uses TRBV5-1 with TRBJ1-4, with 9 bases aligning to TRBD1. J gave up 6 bases and V 9 bases, and 12 bases lay outside the gene matches. The length of the CDR3 is 15 residues. The V gene's germline CDR1 is SGHRS and CDR2 YFSETQ. For the CDR3, the DNA is TGCGCCACCTCGCTAGGGGACAGGGACTATGAAAAACTGTTTTTT. It encodes CATSLGDRDYEKLFF.

The chain has TRBV5-1 and TRBJ2-7; 9 bases agree with TRBD1. Trimming at V came to 3 bases and at J to 4 bases, leaving 20 bases not matched to a gene. Germline lookup yields CDR1 SGHRS and CDR2 YFSETQ. There are 19 residues in the CDR3. CDR3 coding DNA: TGCGCCAGCAGCTATAAGGAATACCCGGGACAGGGATATGGTTACGAGCAGTACTTC. It translates to CASSYKEYPGQGYGYEQYF. The whole variable domain, remainder taken from reference TRBV5-1 and TRBJ2-7, is KAGVTQTPRYLIKTRGQQVTLSCSPISGHRSVSWYQQTPGQGLQFLFEYFSETQRNKGNFPGRFSGRQFSNSRSEMNVSTLELGDSALYLCASSYKEYPGQGYGYEQYFGPGTRLTVT.

V and J are TRBV11-2 and TRBJ2-7; 7 bases match TRBD2. The junction had 16 bases not matched to a gene; V was cut back by 2 bases and J by 3 bases. This CDR3 is built from 18 residues. Germline V gene data show CDR1 as SGHAT and CDR2 as FQNNGV. CDR3 DNA sequence: TGTGCCAGCAGCTTATCTTTTTTGGGGAGGGAGGGCCTCTACGAGCAGTACTTC. Its translation is CASSLSFLGREGLYEQYF.

The chain links TRBV6-5 to TRBJ2-7; no firm D call. In germline, CDR1 is MNHEY, CDR2 SVGAGI. The germline V and J ends were trimmed by 6 bases and 0 bases, with 12 bases remaining between them. The CDR3 is made up of 14 amino acids. CDR3 amino acids: CASRSSWPSYEQYF. Written as DNA, the CDR3 is TGTGCCAGCAGGTCCTCATGGCCCTCCTACGAGCAGTACTTC.

J is TRBJ2-7 and V is TRBV28; D is unclear. V was shortened by 5 bases and J by 0 bases, with 5 bases between the two germline ends. Germline values: CDR1 MDHEN, CDR2 SYDVKM. CDR3 length equals 12 residues. The CDR3 DNA follows: TGTGCCAGCAGTGGCCTCTCCTACGAGCAGTACTTC. Its protein is CASSGLSYEQYF.

V usage is TRBV3-1 (or the pseudogene TRBV3-2) and J usage is TRBJ2-7; the D gene is possibly TRBD2 (5 bases). Trimming left V 1 base short and J 6 bases short, with 13 bases between. Germline lookup yields CDR1 LGHDT and CDR2 YNNKEL (reference sequence). The CDR3 covers 14 residues. CDR3 bases: TGTGCCAGCAGCCAAGTTTCTAGCCCGTCCGAGCAGTACTTC. Protein: CASSQVSSPSEQYF.

This clone was counted only a few times. The chain recombines TRBV19 with TRBJ1-5; D not certain. Germline CDR1 LNHDA, CDR2 SQIVND (reference sequence). This CDR3 is 15 amino acids long. Trimming stripped 3 bases from V and 0 bases from J, with 9 bases between. DNA of the CDR3: TGTGCCAGTAGTATGATAGGAGATAGCAATCAGCCCCAGCATTTT. Protein product: CASSMIGDSNQPQHF. Full variable domain (outside the CDR3, taken from reference TRBV19 and TRBJ1-5): DGGITQSPKYLFRKEGQNVTLSCEQNLNHDAMYWYRQDPGQGLRLIYYSQIVNDFQKGDIAEGYSVSREKKESFPLTVTSAQKNPTAFYLCASSMIGDSNQPQHFGDGTRLSIL.

This chain joins TRBV2 and TRBJ1-1; 10 bases align to TRBD1. V lost 3 bases and J lost 2; bases outside the gene matches: 3. CDR3 length equals 15 residues. Looked up from germline, CDR1 is SNHLY and CDR2 is FYNNEI. Written as DNA, the CDR3 is TGTGCCAGCAGTGAGGGGACAGGGGCAAACACTGAAGCTTTCTTT. It encodes CASSEGTGANTEAFF.

The chain uses TRBV4-2 and TRBJ2-2, with D perhaps TRBD1 (5 bases). The CDR3 loop spans 21 amino acids. Germline assignment: CDR1 LGHNA and CDR2 YNFKEQ. The V gene lost 0 bases and the J gene lost 0 bases, with 23 bases spanning the gap. The DNA for the CDR3 is TGTGCCAGCAGCCAAGATATGTCTTTCGGACACACCGTATCGAACACCGGGGAGCTGTTTTTT. Protein product: CASSQDMSFGHTVSNTGELFF.

The chain joins TRBV6-5 to TRBJ1-1; TRBD1 is a possible D gene (6 bases). Germline V CDR1 and CDR2: MNHEY, SVGAGI. Trimming removed 5 bases at V and 4 bases at J, with 14 bases between. The CDR3 is 14 amino acids. In DNA, the CDR3 is TGTGCCAGCAGTACGGTCGGCAGGGGCACTGAAGCTTTCTTT. Its protein product is CASSTVGRGTEAFF.

This clone has a single count. This sequence joins TRBV30 and TRBJ2-7; 8 bases are a match to TRBD1. J gave up 3 bases and V 5 bases, and 3 bases lay outside the gene matches. The CDR3 runs to 12 residues. Germline V lookup: CDR1 GTSNPN, CDR2 SVGIG (reference sequence). The CDR3, as DNA: TGTGCCTGGGACAGGGGTAACTACGAGCAGTACTTC. This sequence encodes CAWDRGNYEQYF.

This clone showed up just once. This rearrangement joins TRBV10-3 to TRBJ1-2, with 9 bases lining up with TRBD1. V was clipped by 0 bases and J by 6 bases; unmatched bases: 17. CDR1 is ENHRY, CDR2 SYGVKD, per germline. CDR3 length equals 19 residues. CDR3: CAISESGKRTGAGGHGYTF. The CDR3 DNA is TGTGCCATCAGTGAGTCCGGCAAGAGGACAGGGGCCGGGGGGCATGGCTACACCTTC.

V usage is TRBV5-1 and J usage is TRBJ1-2; 8 nucleotides align to TRBD1. Germline V lookup: CDR1 SGHRS, CDR2 YFSETQ. This CDR3 has 14 residues. Trimming took 0 bases from V and 2 from J; bases not matched to a gene: 0. The chain's CDR3 is CASSLGDRNYGYTF. The CDR3 coding sequence is TGCGCCAGCAGCTTGGGGGACAGGAACTATGGCTACACCTTC.

The chain carries TRBV9 and TRBJ2-7; TRBD1 aligns across 8 bases. The CDR3 runs 18 residues. CDR1 and CDR2 (germline): SGDLS, YYNGEE. Germline trimming cut 2 bases from V and 2 bases from J; bases unmatched to any gene: 15. CDR3 in amino acids: CASSVSESRQGMTYEQYF. The CDR3 DNA sequence: TGTGCCAGCAGCGTTTCAGAGTCCAGACAGGGGATGACCTACGAGCAGTACTTC.

The rearrangement links TRBV11-2 to TRBJ2-1, with 10 bases matching TRBD2. J gave up 4 bases and V 1 base, and 1 base lay outside the gene matches. CDR3 length equals 15 residues. Germline V gene lookup returns CDR1 SGHAT and CDR2 FQNNGV. CDR3 nucleotides: TGTGCCAGCAGCTTAGTAGCGGGAGGTTACAATGAGCAGTTCTTC. Its translation is CASSLVAGGYNEQFF.

In its sample, this clone was seen once. Here the CDR3 DNA reads TGTGCCAGCAGTGAACTGGGTCGGGACTCTGGAAACACCATATATTTT. It is translated as CASSELGRDSGNTIYF. The genes are TRBV6-1 and TRBJ1-3; D is unclear. The germline V and J ends were trimmed by 2 bases and 0 bases, with 11 bases remaining between them. The CDR3 length is 16 residues. The germline gives CDR1 MNHNS, CDR2 SASEGT.

The chain employs TRBV4-3 and TRBJ1-4; D gene ambiguous. Germline V lookup: CDR1 LGHNA, CDR2 YSLEER. This CDR3 comprises 13 residues. The V and J ends lost 3 bases and 3 bases respectively, with 5 bases between them. This CDR3 is CASSQGANEKLFF. The CDR3, as DNA: TGCGCCAGCAGCCAGGGAGCTAATGAAAAACTGTTTTTT.

The chain couples TRBV4-3 to TRBJ2-7; D perhaps matches TRBD2 (5 bases). This CDR3 contains 14 residues. The V end lost 4 bases, the J end lost 3 bases, and 13 bases lay between the germline ends. Germline V gene lookup returns CDR1 LGHNA and CDR2 YSLEER. This CDR3 is CASSPNTAGYEQYF. DNA for the CDR3: TGCGCCAGCAGCCCGAACACGGCGGGCTACGAGCAGTACTTC.

The chain couples TRBV4-3 to TRBJ1-2, with D tentatively TRBD1 (6 bases). The CDR3 covers 15 residues. Trimming shortened V by 0 bases and J by 4 bases, and 12 bases separated the two germline ends. Per germline, CDR1 LGHNA and CDR2 YSLEER. The CDR3 loop is CASSQDSGVVYGYTF. The CDR3, as DNA: TGCGCCAGCAGCCAAGATTCAGGGGTCGTCTATGGCTACACCTTC.

A single count supports this clone. The chain uses TRBV24-1 and TRBJ2-7; 9 bases are shared with TRBD1. CDR1 and CDR2 from the germline V gene are KGHDR and SFDVKD. J lost 1 base, V lost 9 bases, and 6 bases had no gene match. The CDR3 spans 14 residues. CDR3 amino acids: CATRRGQGSYEQYF. The DNA for the CDR3 is TGTGCCACCCGTAGGGGACAGGGATCCTACGAGCAGTACTTC.

The sample holds a few counts of this clone. This chain links TRBV5-1 with TRBJ1-2; 8 bases are shared with TRBD1. In germline, CDR1 is SGHRS, CDR2 YFSETQ. The CDR3 spans 14 residues. After removal of 0 bases from V and 4 bases from J, the junction contained 2 bases not matched to a gene. The CDR3 sequence is CASSLGQGTYGYTF. CDR3 sequence (DNA): TGCGCCAGCAGCTTGGGACAGGGGACCTATGGCTACACCTTC.